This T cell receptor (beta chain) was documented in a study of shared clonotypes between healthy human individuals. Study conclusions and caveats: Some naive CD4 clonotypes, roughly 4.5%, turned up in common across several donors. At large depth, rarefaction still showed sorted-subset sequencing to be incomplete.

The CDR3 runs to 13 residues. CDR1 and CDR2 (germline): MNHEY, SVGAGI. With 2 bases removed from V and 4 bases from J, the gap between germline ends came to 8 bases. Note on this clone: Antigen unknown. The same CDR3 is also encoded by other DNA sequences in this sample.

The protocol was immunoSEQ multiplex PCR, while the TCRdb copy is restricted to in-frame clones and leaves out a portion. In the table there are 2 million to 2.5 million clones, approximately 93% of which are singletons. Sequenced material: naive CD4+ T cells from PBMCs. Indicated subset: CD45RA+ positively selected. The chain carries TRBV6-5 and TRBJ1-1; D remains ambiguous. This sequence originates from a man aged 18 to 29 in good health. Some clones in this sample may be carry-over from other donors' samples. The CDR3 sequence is CASSYARGTEAFF. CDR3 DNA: TGTGCCAGCAGTTACGCTCGGGGCACTGAAGCTTTCTTT.